The 22 T cell receptor beta chains listed next were all sequenced from one sample in a study of cytomegalovirus exposure and HLA in healthy donors. With 60 Vbeta and 13 Jbeta primers, the PCR was carried out. Generated by immunoSEQ multiplex PCR, the TCRdb table keeps only in-frame clones and is missing some. The sample consists of 200,000 or so clones, over 75% of them appearing once. Material: PBMCs. These receptors were collected from a boy aged 2-9 years in good health and CMV-seronegative.

The V call is TRBV5-1, the J call TRBJ2-2, with D possibly being TRBD2 (6 bases). Trimming removed 1 base at V and 5 bases at J, with 18 bases between. In germline, CDR1 is SGHRS, CDR2 YFSETQ. This CDR3 comprises 17 residues. CDR3 sequence: CASSLHGGVRFTGELFF. In DNA form, the CDR3 reads TGCGCCAGCAGCTTGCACGGCGGGGTCCGTTTTACCGGGGAGCTGTTTTTT.

This clone was observed once. The chain joins TRBV7-8 to TRBJ2-5; the match to TRBD2 covers 11 bases. The CDR3 totals 18 residues. CDR1 and CDR2 (germline): SGHVS, FQNEAQ. V lost 2 bases, J lost 1 base, and 9 bases stayed unmatched. CDR3 DNA: TGTGCCAGCAGCTTACCGACTACTAGCGGGGGCCTCCAAGAGACCCAGTACTTC. Its protein is CASSLPTTSGGLQETQYF.

This chain connects TRBV4-3 to TRBJ2-3; TRBD2 matches 10 bases. This CDR3 comprises 17 residues. Germline CDR1 LGHNA, CDR2 YSLEER. J lost 3 bases, V lost 1 base, and 7 bases had no gene match. The CDR3: CASSQALAGGLTDTQYF. CDR3 DNA sequence: TGCGCCAGCAGCCAAGCATTAGCGGGGGGTCTTACAGATACGCAGTATTTT.

V usage is TRBV5-1 and J usage is TRBJ2-3; TRBD2 matches 12 bases. Looked up from germline, CDR1 is SGHRS and CDR2 is YFSETQ. The CDR3 spans 16 residues. J lost 2 bases, V lost 4 bases, and 5 bases had no gene match. The chain's CDR3 is CASSPRTSGVTDTQYF. The CDR3 region has the DNA TGCGCCAGCAGCCCCCGGACTAGCGGGGTCACAGATACGCAGTATTTT.

J is TRBJ2-7 and V is TRBV4-1; perhaps TRBD1 as D (6 bases). Germline V gene sequence: CDR1 MGHRA, CDR2 YSYEKL. V lost 4 bases, J lost 4 bases, and 8 bases lay in between. The CDR3 contains 12 residues. CDR3 sequence: CASSPGVYEQYF. DNA of the CDR3: TGCGCCAGCAGCCCAGGGGTATACGAGCAGTACTTC.

CDR3 sequence reads: CASAYLAKNIQYF. CDR3 sequence (DNA): TGTGCCTCCGCGTACTTAGCCAAAAACATTCAGTACTTC. J is TRBJ2-4 and V is TRBV2, with D uncertain. The germline V gene has CDR1 SNHLY and CDR2 FYNNEI. This CDR3 has 13 residues. The V gene lost 11 bases and the J gene lost 0 bases, with 11 bases spanning the gap.

Note on this clone: A junction end diverges from the germline sequence, so it may reflect a read error. DNA for the CDR3: TGTGCCAGCCGGCTAGGTACAGGGCGCTCTGGGGCCAACGGCCTGACTTTC. Its translation: CASRLGTGRSGANGLTF. The chain uses TRBV13 and TRBJ2-6, with a weak D call TRBD1 (6 bases). This CDR3 contains 17 residues. Germline loops: CDR1 PRHDT, CDR2 FYEKMQ (reference sequence).

This clone was detected once. The rearrangement links TRBV19 to TRBJ1-1; weak D call: TRBD1 (5 bases). This CDR3 comprises 17 residues. Trimming removed 3 bases from V and 0 bases from J, with 17 bases in between. The germline CDR1 and CDR2 sequences are LNHDA and SQIVND (reference sequence). In nucleotides, the CDR3 is TGTGCCAGTAGTATCAGCGGGGCCGTCATGTTGAACACTGAAGCTTTCTTT. This gives the protein CASSISGAVMLNTEAFF.

This clone was found a few times. The gene calls are TRBV7-3 and TRBJ2-1, with D perhaps matching TRBD2 (5 bases). This CDR3 is 18 amino acids long. V lost 5 bases and J lost 0, with 20 bases in between. In germline, CDR1 is SGHTA, CDR2 FQGTGA. The CDR3 DNA reads TGTGCCAGCAGCCTAGTCTCCCCCCGGGGTCTCTCCTACAATGAGCAGTTCTTC. This translates into CASSLVSPRGLSYNEQFF.

The chain couples TRBV5-1 to TRBJ2-3; 7 bases fit TRBD2. Germline V gene data show CDR1 as SGHRS and CDR2 as YFSETQ. V lost 5 bases to trimming and J lost 3 bases; unmatched junction nucleotides: 9. This CDR3 region has 15 residues. CDR3 bases: TGCGCCAGCAGTTGGACTAGTACTTTAACAGATACGCAGTATTTT. Translated: CASSWTSTLTDTQYF.

This chain uses TRBV11-2 with TRBJ2-7; 8 positions match TRBD1. From germline, CDR1 is SGHAT and CDR2 FQNNGV. The CDR3 runs 12 residues. Trimming cost V 4 bases and J 5 bases; bases outside gene matches: 1. For the CDR3, the DNA is TGTGCCAGCAGCTCGACAGGGGACGAGCAGTACTTC. This sequence encodes CASSSTGDEQYF.

This clone was seen once. The V call is TRBV18, the J call TRBJ2-3; tentative D call: TRBD2 (5 bases). Germline CDR1 reads KGHSH; CDR2 reads LQKENI. The ends were cut back, 3 bases at V and 7 bases at J, with 14 bases in the middle. The CDR3 extends over 14 amino acids. The CDR3 protein is CASSPRGLLNTQYF. The CDR3 DNA sequence: TGTGCCAGCTCACCCAGAGGGTTGTTGAATACGCAGTATTTT.

This chain links TRBV2 with TRBJ2-4, with TRBD2 matching 9 bases. V dropped 1 base and J dropped 2; count of bases not matched to a gene: 3. CDR1 and CDR2 from the germline V gene are SNHLY and FYNNEI. The CDR3 is 16 amino acids. CDR3 loop: CASSEVGTSTKNIQYF. CDR3 sequence (DNA): TGTGCCAGCAGTGAAGTCGGGACTAGCACCAAAAACATTCAGTACTTC.

The chain combines TRBV7-2 with TRBJ1-1; possibly TRBD1 for D (5 bases). The V end was cut by 6 bases, the J end by 6 bases, with 14 bases between. CDR3 length equals 13 residues. Germline V gene lookup returns CDR1 SGHTA and CDR2 FQGNSA. The CDR3 reads CASSPQGGAEAFF. The CDR3 DNA sequence: TGTGCCAGCAGTCCTCAGGGTGGTGCTGAAGCTTTCTTT.

The rearrangement joins TRBV18 to TRBJ2-5; unclear D gene. The germline gives CDR1 KGHSH, CDR2 LQKENI. V lost 3 bases and J 2 bases, leaving 7 bases between the germline ends. The CDR3 runs to 13 residues. Here the CDR3 DNA reads TGTGCCAGCTCACCGGCCAGTCAAGAGACCCAGTACTTC. Its protein is CASSPASQETQYF.

The chain joins TRBV10-3 to TRBJ2-7; D might be TRBD1 (5 bases). The V end lost 7 bases, the J end lost 4 bases, and 5 bases lay between the germline ends. Germline V gene data show CDR1 as ENHRY and CDR2 as SYGVKD. This CDR3 contains 10 residues. CDR3 residues: CAITGYEQYF. The CDR3 bases are TGTGCCATCACAGGGTACGAGCAGTACTTC.

J is TRBJ2-5 and V is TRBV5-4; 7 bases fit TRBD2. CDR3 length: 14 amino acids. In germline, CDR1 is SGHNT, CDR2 YYREEE (reference sequence). Trimming at V came to 4 bases and at J to 0 bases, leaving 3 bases not matched to a gene. The CDR3 spells CASSRRGDQETQYF. In DNA form, the CDR3 reads TGTGCCAGCAGCCGTCGGGGGGACCAAGAGACCCAGTACTTC.

This clone turned up a few times. The chain couples TRBV6-5 to TRBJ1-5, with D tentatively TRBD1 (5 bases). The germline V and J ends were trimmed by 0 bases and 2 bases, with 5 bases remaining between them. The germline gives CDR1 MNHEY, CDR2 SVGAGI. The CDR3 consists of 14 residues. The CDR3 region is CASSYSGGNQPQHF. CDR3 nucleotides: TGTGCCAGCAGTTACTCAGGGGGCAATCAGCCCCAGCATTTT.

The V call is TRBV4-2, the J call TRBJ1-2; no reliable D call. This CDR3 has 16 residues. V lost 0 bases, J lost 2 bases, and 13 bases lay in between. In germline, CDR1 is LGHNA, CDR2 YNFKEQ. The DNA of the CDR3 is TGTGCCAGCAGCCAAGATGAACAGCCTACAAACTATGGCTACACCTTC. Protein: CASSQDEQPTNYGYTF.

CDR3 bases: TGTGCCAGCAGGGGGGGGCAGAATGAAAAACTGTTTTTT. Encoded protein: CASRGGQNEKLFF. V gene TRBV2 combines with J gene TRBJ1-4; TRBD1 might be the D (6 bases). This CDR3 has 13 residues. Germline lookup yields CDR1 SNHLY and CDR2 FYNNEI. V was cut by 6 bases and J by 5 bases, with 10 bases left in between.

This chain joins TRBV19 and TRBJ1-5, with D uncertain. From germline, CDR1 is LNHDA and CDR2 SQIVND (reference sequence). This CDR3 has 14 amino acids. Trimming shortened V by 0 bases and J by 5 bases, and 8 bases separated the two germline ends. The DNA for the CDR3 is TGTGCCAGTAGTATAGATGCGGAGGATCAGCCCCAGCATTTT. Its translation is CASSIDAEDQPQHF.

The gene calls are TRBV7-2 and TRBJ2-3; TRBD2 aligns across 10 bases. The J segment lost 7 bases and the V segment lost 0 bases, leaving 1 base of the junction unmatched. This CDR3 has 14 residues. CDR1 and CDR2 from the germline V gene are SGHTA and FQGNSA. This CDR3 reads CASSLASGGNTQYF. Here the CDR3 DNA reads TGTGCCAGCAGCTTAGCTAGCGGGGGGAATACGCAGTATTTT.